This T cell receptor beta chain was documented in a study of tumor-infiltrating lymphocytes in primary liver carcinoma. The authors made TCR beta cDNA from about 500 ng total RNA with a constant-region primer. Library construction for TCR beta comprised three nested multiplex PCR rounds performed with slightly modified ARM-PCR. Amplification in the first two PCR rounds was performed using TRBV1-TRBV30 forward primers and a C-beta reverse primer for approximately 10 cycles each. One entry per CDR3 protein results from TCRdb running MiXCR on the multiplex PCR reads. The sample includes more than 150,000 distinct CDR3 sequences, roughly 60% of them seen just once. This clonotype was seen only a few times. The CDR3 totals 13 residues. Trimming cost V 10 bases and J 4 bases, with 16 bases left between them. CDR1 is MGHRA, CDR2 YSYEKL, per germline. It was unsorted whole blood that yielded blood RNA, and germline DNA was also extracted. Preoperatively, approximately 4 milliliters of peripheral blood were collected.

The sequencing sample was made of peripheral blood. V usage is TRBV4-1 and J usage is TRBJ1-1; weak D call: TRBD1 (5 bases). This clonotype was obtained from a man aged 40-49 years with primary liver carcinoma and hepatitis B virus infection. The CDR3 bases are TGCGCCACCACCAGGGTAGGTCGCACTGAAGCTTTCTTT. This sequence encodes CATTRVGRTEAFF.